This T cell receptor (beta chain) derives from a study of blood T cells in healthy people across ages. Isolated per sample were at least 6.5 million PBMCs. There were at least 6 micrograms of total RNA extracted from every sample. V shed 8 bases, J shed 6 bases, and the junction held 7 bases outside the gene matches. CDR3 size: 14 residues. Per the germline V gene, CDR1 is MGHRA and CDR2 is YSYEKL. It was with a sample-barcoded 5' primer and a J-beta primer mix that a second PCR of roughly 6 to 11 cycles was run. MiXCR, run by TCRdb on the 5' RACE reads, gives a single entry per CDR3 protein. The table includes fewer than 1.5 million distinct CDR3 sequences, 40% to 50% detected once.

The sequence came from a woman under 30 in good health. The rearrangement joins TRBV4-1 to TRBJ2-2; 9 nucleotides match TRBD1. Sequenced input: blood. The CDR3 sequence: CASGGTGRAGELFF. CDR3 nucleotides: TGCGCCAGCGGGGGGACAGGGAGAGCCGGGGAGCTGTTTTTT.